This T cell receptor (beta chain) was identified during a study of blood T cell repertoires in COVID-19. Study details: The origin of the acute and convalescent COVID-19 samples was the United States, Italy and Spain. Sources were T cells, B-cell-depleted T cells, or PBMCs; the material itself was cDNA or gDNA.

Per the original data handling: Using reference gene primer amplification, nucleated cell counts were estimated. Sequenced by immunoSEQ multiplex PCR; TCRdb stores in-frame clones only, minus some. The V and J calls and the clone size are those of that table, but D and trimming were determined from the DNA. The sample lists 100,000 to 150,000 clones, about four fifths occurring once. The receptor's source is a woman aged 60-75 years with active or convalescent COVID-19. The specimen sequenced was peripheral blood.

The CDR3 region is CAVGQGVGSNQPQHF. The DNA of the CDR3 is TGTGCCGTCGGACAGGGAGTAGGCAGCAATCAGCCCCAGCATTTT. The gene calls are TRBV19 and TRBJ1-5; 8 positions agree with TRBD1. Germline trimming cut 11 bases from V and 1 base from J; bases unmatched to any gene: 10. The length of the CDR3 is 15 residues. CDR1 and CDR2 (germline): LNHDA, SQIVND (reference sequence). The full variable domain, with the rest looked up from reference TRBV19 and TRBJ1-5, is DGGITQSPKYLFRKEGQNVTLSCEQNLNHDAMYWYRQDPGQGLRLIYYSQIVNDFQKGDIAEGYSVSREKKESFPLTVTSAQKNPTAFYLCAVGQGVGSNQPQHFGDGTRLSIL.